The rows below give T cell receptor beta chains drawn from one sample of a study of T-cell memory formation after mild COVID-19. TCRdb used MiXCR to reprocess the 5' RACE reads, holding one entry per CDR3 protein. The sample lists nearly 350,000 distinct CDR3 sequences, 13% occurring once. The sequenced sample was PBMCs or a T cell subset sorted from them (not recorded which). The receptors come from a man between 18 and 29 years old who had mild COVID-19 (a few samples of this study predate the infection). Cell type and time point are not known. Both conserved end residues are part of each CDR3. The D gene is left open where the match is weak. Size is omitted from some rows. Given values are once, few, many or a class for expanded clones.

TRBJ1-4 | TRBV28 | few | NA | TGTGCCAGCAGTCCCGGACAGCGCGAAAAACTGTTTTTT | CASSPGQREKLFF
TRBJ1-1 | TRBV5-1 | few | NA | TGCGCCAGCAGCTTTCTACAGGGGAACACTGAAGCTTTCTTT | CASSFLQGNTEAFF
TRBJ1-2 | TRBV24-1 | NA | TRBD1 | TGTGCCACCAGTGACCGACAGGGTCGCTACACCTTC | CATSDRQGRYTF
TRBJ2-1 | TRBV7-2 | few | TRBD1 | TGTGCCAGCAGCTTACAAGGACAGGGTAATGAGCAGTTCTTC | CASSLQGQGNEQFF
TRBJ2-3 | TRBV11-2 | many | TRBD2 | TGTGCCAGCAGGCGTACGGGGGGGCGAGATACGCAGTATTTT | CASRRTGGRDTQYF
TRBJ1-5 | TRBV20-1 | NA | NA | TGCAGTGCTAGAACCCCCTCAGGAAATCAGCCCCAGCATTTT | CSARTPSGNQPQHF
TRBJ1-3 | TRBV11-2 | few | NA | TGTGCCAGCAGCTTAAGGTCCTCTGGAAACACCATATATTTT | CASSLRSSGNTIYF
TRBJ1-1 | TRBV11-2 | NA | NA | TGTGCCAGCAGCTCCCTCATTGGTAGGTCTGAAGCTTTCTTT | CASSSLIGRSEAFF
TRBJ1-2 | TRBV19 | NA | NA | TGTGCCAGTAGTATGGCGGAATATGATCTCGGCTACACCTTC | CASSMAEYDLGYTF
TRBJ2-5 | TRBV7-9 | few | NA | TGTGCCACCTACAGGGATGGGGAGACCCAGTACTTC | CATYRDGETQYF